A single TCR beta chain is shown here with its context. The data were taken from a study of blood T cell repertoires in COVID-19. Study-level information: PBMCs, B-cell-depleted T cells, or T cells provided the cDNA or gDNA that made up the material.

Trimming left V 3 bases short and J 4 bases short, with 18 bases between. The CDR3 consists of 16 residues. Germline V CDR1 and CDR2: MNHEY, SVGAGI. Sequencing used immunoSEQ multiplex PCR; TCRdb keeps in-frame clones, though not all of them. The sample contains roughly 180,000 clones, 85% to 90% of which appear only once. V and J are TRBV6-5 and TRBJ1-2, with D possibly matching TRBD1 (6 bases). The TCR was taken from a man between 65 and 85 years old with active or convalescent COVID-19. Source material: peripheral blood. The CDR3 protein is CASSYTGLGSGYGYTF. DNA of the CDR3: TGTGCCAGCAGTTATACAGGGCTGGGGTCAGGCTATGGCTACACCTTC.